These 13 T cell receptor beta chains were all obtained from the same sample, sequenced in a study of shared clonotypes between healthy human individuals. TCRdb keeps only in-frame clones here, not all; method: immunoSEQ multiplex PCR. This sample has fewer than 850,000 clones, with about 96% found just once. Positive CCR7 selection of CD45RO-negative cells yielded the naive CD8 cells, and terminally differentiated effector memory CD45RA+ cells were excluded. The sequenced sample was naive CD8+ T cells sorted from blood. The receptors were sampled from a man aged 25-45 years in good health.

This sequence joins TRBV14 and TRBJ2-7; weak D call: TRBD1 (5 bases). V lost 0 bases and J lost 6, with 12 bases in between. Per germline, CDR1 SGHDN and CDR2 FVKESK. This CDR3 is 14 amino acids long. CDR3 DNA sequence: TGTGCCAGCAGCCAAGACCGGACATTAATCGAGCAGTACTTC. It translates to CASSQDRTLIEQYF.

The gene calls are TRBV7-9 and TRBJ2-1, with unresolved D. This CDR3 has 15 residues. Germline assignment: CDR1 SEHNR and CDR2 FQNEAQ (reference sequence). The ends were cut back, 1 base at V and 5 bases at J, with 12 bases in the middle. The CDR3 DNA reads TGTGCCAGCAGCTTAGGACTTCCGATAGACAATGAGCAGTTCTTC. Translating it yields CASSLGLPIDNEQFF. The full variable domain, its missing parts supplied by reference TRBV7-9 and TRBJ2-1, is DTGVSQNPRHKITKRGQNVTFRCDPISEHNRLYWYRQTLGQGPEFLTYFQNEAQLEKSRLLSDRFSAERPKGSFSTLEIQRTEQGDSAMYLCASSLGLPIDNEQFFGPGTRLTVL.

The J gene is TRBJ2-7, the V gene TRBV29-1; 10 nucleotides agree with TRBD1. This CDR3 contains 12 residues. V was clipped by 7 bases and J by 7 bases; unmatched bases: 7. Per germline, CDR1 SQVTM and CDR2 ANQGSEA. The DNA for the CDR3 is TGCAGCGGCGGGACAGGGGTGGGGGAGCAGTACTTC. This gives the protein CSGGTGVGEQYF.

This rearrangement joins TRBV7-9 to TRBJ2-1; possible D gene TRBD2, 6 bases. V was shortened by 6 bases and J by 0 bases, with 12 bases between the two germline ends. The CDR3 has 15 residues. Germline V gene lookup returns CDR1 SEHNR and CDR2 FQNEAQ (reference sequence). CDR3 amino acids: CASSGGTSSYNEQFF. In nucleotides, the CDR3 is TGTGCCAGCAGTGGGGGGACGAGCTCCTACAATGAGCAGTTCTTC. Together with reference TRBV7-9 and TRBJ2-1, the CDR3 gives the full variable domain: DTGVSQNPRHKITKRGQNVTFRCDPISEHNRLYWYRQTLGQGPEFLTYFQNEAQLEKSRLLSDRFSAERPKGSFSTLEIQRTEQGDSAMYLCASSGGTSSYNEQFFGPGTRLTVL.

For this clone: Other DNA sequences in the sample encode the same CDR3. V and J are TRBV4-1 and TRBJ2-1; no reliable D call. Looked up from germline, CDR1 is MGHRA and CDR2 is YSYEKL. The CDR3 covers 13 residues. Trimming shortened V by 1 base and J by 4 bases, and 5 bases separated the two germline ends. The CDR3 sequence is CASSQGPYNEQFF. The CDR3 nucleotides read TGCGCCAGCAGCCAAGGCCCGTACAATGAGCAGTTCTTC.

The rearrangement links TRBV9 to TRBJ1-2; D is perhaps TRBD1 (5 bases). This CDR3 has 14 residues. V lost 5 bases, J lost 3 bases, and 14 bases lay in between. Germline loops: CDR1 SGDLS, CDR2 YYNGEE. CDR3: CASRRQTRDYGYTF. CDR3 sequence (DNA): TGTGCCAGCAGACGACAGACCCGGGACTATGGCTACACCTTC. The full variable domain, in which reference TRBV9 and TRBJ1-2 provide the parts outside the CDR3, is DSGVTQTPKHLITATGQRVTLRCSPRSGDLSVYWYQQSLDQGLQFLIQYYNGEERAKGNILERFSAQQFPDLHSELNLSSLELGDSALYFCASRRQTRDYGYTFGSGTRLTVV.

This clone appeared a single time. V gene TRBV11-2 combines with J gene TRBJ2-5, with 10 bases identical to TRBD1. Germline V gene lookup returns CDR1 SGHAT and CDR2 FQNNGV. The CDR3 is made up of 15 amino acids. Trimming removed 4 bases from V and 5 bases from J; junction bases left unmatched: 7. The CDR3 DNA reads as TGTGCCAGCAGCTCGGGGGACAGGGGCATCGAGACCCAGTACTTC. It translates to CASSSGDRGIETQYF.

V usage is TRBV29-1 and J usage is TRBJ2-7; 8 positions match TRBD1. The CDR3 consists of 14 residues. With 4 bases clipped from V and 2 bases from J, the junction kept 7 bases outside the gene matches. The germline V gene encodes CDR1 SQVTM and CDR2 ANQGSEA. The CDR3 loop is CSVGGTGVTYEQYF. The CDR3 DNA reads as TGCAGCGTTGGCGGGACAGGCGTTACCTACGAGCAGTACTTC.

There are a few counts of this clone. The CDR3 reads CASSVGRRGDTQYF. In nucleotides, the CDR3 is TGTGCCAGCAGCGTAGGACGTCGAGGGGATACGCAGTATTTT. The genes are TRBV9 and TRBJ2-3; weak D call: TRBD2 (5 bases). The V gene's germline CDR1 is SGDLS and CDR2 YYNGEE. Trimming took 0 bases from V and 6 from J, leaving 11 bases between them. CDR3 length equals 14 residues.

In the case of this clone: Other DNA sequences in the sample encode the same CDR3. V usage is TRBV9 and J usage is TRBJ2-7; D possibly corresponds to TRBD2 (5 bases). The CDR3 runs to 12 residues. CDR1 SGDLS and CDR2 YYNGEE come from the germline V gene. Trimming took 0 bases from V and 6 from J, leaving 7 bases between them. The DNA of the CDR3 is TGTGCCAGCAGCGTAGATGAGGGCGAGCAGTACTTC. Residues: CASSVDEGEQYF.

The chain combines TRBV21-1 with TRBJ1-5; the D segment call TRBD1 is taken from the table without a DNA check. TRBV21-1 is an annotated pseudogene. This CDR3 spans 15 amino acids. CDR3 bases: TGTGCCAGCAGCAAAGGAGGCAGGGGGCCTCAGCCCCAGCATTTT. Its protein is CASSKGGRGPQPQHF.

This clone appeared a single time. The chain combines TRBV11-2 with TRBJ2-2; D perhaps matches TRBD1 (5 bases). CDR1 is SGHAT, CDR2 FQNNGV, per germline. Trimming cost V 3 bases and J 10 bases, with 9 bases left between them. CDR3 length equals 12 residues. CDR3 sequence reads: CASSFRTPELFF. For the CDR3, the DNA is TGTGCCAGCAGCTTTAGGACACCGGAGCTGTTTTTT.

This chain joins TRBV9 and TRBJ2-7; D ambiguous. This CDR3 contains 10 residues. The germline V and J ends were trimmed by 4 bases and 6 bases, with 5 bases remaining between them. Germline V CDR1 and CDR2: SGDLS, YYNGEE. CDR3 residues: CASSPAEQYF. The CDR3 DNA reads as TGTGCCAGCAGCCCAGCCGAGCAGTACTTC.